Reported below is one T cell receptor (beta chain). This clone was seen just once. Its antigen specificity is not known. No quality values exist for individual bases; no much larger clone is one base distant. TCRbeta CDR3 regions were amplified from genomic DNA using the immunoSEQ Assay, a bias-controlled multiplex PCR. On the authors' methods: The number of nucleated cells in each sample was estimated from the amplification of reference gene primers within the assay. Sequence reads were collapsed and filtered to measure the absolute abundance of every unique TCRbeta CDR3 rearrangement. For each sample, productive Simpson clonality was calculated by taking the square root of Simpson's diversity index across productive rearrangements. This immuneACCESS table, as held by TCRdb, lists in-frame sequences with V and J called but not all clones. Of the missing ones, under half trace to an unresolved V gene in checked studies; the others have no known cause. V and J calls and clone size follow that table, whereas D and trimming were derived from the DNA. The sample data list some 530,000 clones, and 70% to 90% of these were observed just once. The ten largest clones capture 3.2% of the sample.

This entry belongs to a study of blood T cell repertoires in COVID-19 (dated by TCRdb to about 2020). Describing the broader study: Samples covering the acute and convalescent phases of COVID-19 were provided by collaborators in the United States, Italy and Spain. The material from the prospective study consisted of cDNA or gDNA derived from T cells, B-cell-depleted T cells, or PBMCs. Deeply sampled blood TCRbeta repertoires from subjects exposed to, actively infected with, or recovered from COVID-19 were included in the dataset. A freely available public database, intended as a resource for researchers studying the immune response to SARS-CoV-2, is where the repertoires were released. The samples were drawn from the first 160 participants of the ongoing ImmuneRACE study and from over a thousand subjects provided by 6 global collaborators. A de-identified subject ID, COVID-19 status, age in years and sex were almost always included in the sample metadata. Where available, HLA class I and class II types were obtained from metadata supplied by the sample provider rather than from assay-based typing.

Each collaborating institution followed its own protocols to collect whole blood in K2EDTA tubes. For TCRbeta analysis, collaborators shipped samples as frozen whole blood, isolated PBMCs, or DNA extracted from either of those sample types. The investigation overall reported the following: Clinical and demographic metadata were provided uncurated, with the amount varying by source and participant.

The receptor comes from a human donor in a cohort sampled during active COVID-19. Material for sequencing was peripheral blood.

The DNA is as follows: TGTGCCAGCAGTGAATACAATGGAGTAGGTTCGAGCGGGGAGCTGTTTTTT. It encodes CASSEYNGVGSSGELFF. The chain couples TRBV2 to TRBJ2-2, with the D gene uncertain. The CDR3 holds 17 amino acids from the cysteine to the phenylalanine. Just the 51-base CDR3 DNA is kept, in frame starting at base 1. The germline V gene gives CDR1 as SNHLY and CDR2 as FYNNEI. The germline ends are 20 bases apart after V is trimmed by 2 bases and J by 7 bases. With the portions outside the CDR3 filled from the reference TRBV2 and TRBJ2-2 genes, the complete variable region becomes EPEVTQTPSHQVTQMGQEVILRCVPISNHLYFYWYRQILGQKVEFLVSFYNNEISEKSEIFDDQFSVERPDGSNFTLKIRSTKLEDSAMYFCASSEYNGVGSSGELFFGEGSRLTVL.